A selection of T cell receptor beta chains follows, all from one sample in a study of control samples from healthy donors and cancer patients. Here immunoSEQ multiplex PCR was the method, and the copy in TCRdb shows in-frame clones only, minus some. In the table there are around 63,000 clones, approximately 87% of which are singletons. Sequencing was carried out using PBMCs. These receptors all come from a woman in her fifties or sixties with head and neck cancer. Each CDR3 is given with its conserved first and last residue. Each record gives: J gene, clone size, V gene, D gene, CDR3 DNA, CDR3 protein. The D gene is left open where the match is weak. Clone size is shown for a subset of rows, as once, few, many or a class of expanded clone.

>TRBJ2-2|.|TRBV28|.
TGTGCCAGCAGCTCCAATTCGGAGGGGGGCACCGGGGAGCTGTTTTTT
CASSSNSEGGTGELFF
>TRBJ2-7|.|TRBV30|.
TGTGCCTGGAGCCGGATAGGGAACGAGCAGTACTTC
CAWSRIGNEQYF
>TRBJ1-1|.|TRBV11-2|.
TGTGCCAGCAGCTTAGGGTCCGGGACTGAAGCTTTCTTT
CASSLGSGTEAFF
>TRBJ2-1|.|TRBV2|TRBD1
TGTGCCAGCAGACAAACAGGGGCAGGAGAGCAGTTCTTC
CASRQTGAGEQFF
>TRBJ2-5|.|TRBV30|.
TGTGCCTGGAGTCCAACACGGGGGGAGACCCAGTACTTC
CAWSPTRGETQYF
>TRBJ2-7|.|TRBV5-1|.
TGCGCCAGCAGCTTGCGATCGGCTTCCGCCGCCTACGAGCAGTACTTC
CASSLRSASAAYEQYF
>TRBJ2-2|.|TRBV5-6|TRBD1
TGTGCCAGCAGCTTGGGACAGGGGATTGGGACCGGGGAGCTGTTTTTT
CASSLGQGIGTGELFF
>TRBJ2-3|.|TRBV5-1|.
TGCGCCAGCAGCTTGGGATATAAGGAGGATACGCAGTATTTT
CASSLGYKEDTQYF
>TRBJ1-1|.|TRBV24-1|.
TGTGCCACCAGTGATTTTAATATGACGGAGGTTGAAGCTTTCTTT
CATSDFNMTEVEAFF
>TRBJ1-1|.|TRBV18|.
TGTGCCAGCTCACTACGTGAGGGCATGAACACTGAAGCTTTCTTT
CASSLREGMNTEAFF
>TRBJ2-3|.|TRBV5-1|.
TGCGCCAGCAGTCAACAGAGCACAGATACGCAGTATTTT
CASSQQSTDTQYF
>TRBJ1-1|.|TRBV5-1|.
TGCGCCAGCAGCTTGCAAGGGAACACTGAAGCTTTCTTT
CASSLQGNTEAFF
>TRBJ2-1|.|TRBV28|TRBD1
TGTGCCAGCAGTCCCGGACAGGGGCCTATTTACAATGAGCAGTTCTTC
CASSPGQGPIYNEQFF
>TRBJ1-3|.|TRBV3-1/TRBV3-2|.
TGTGCCAGCAGCCCACCGGGACTAGGAAACACCATATATTTT
CASSPPGLGNTIYF
>TRBJ2-5|.|TRBV25-1|.
TGTGCCAGCAGTGAATACTCGAAAGAGACCCAGTACTTC
CASSEYSKETQYF
>TRBJ2-1|.|TRBV9|TRBD2
TGTGCCAGCAGCGTACAAGCGGGGGGGAATGAGCAGTTCTTC
CASSVQAGGNEQFF
>TRBJ1-2|.|TRBV28|TRBD1
TGTGCCAGCAGTCGTACAGGGGGCCCTAACTATGGCTACACCTTC
CASSRTGGPNYGYTF
>TRBJ2-5|.|TRBV14|TRBD1
TGTGCCAGCAGCCAGGACTGGACAGGGCGGAGAGAGACCCAGTACTTC
CASSQDWTGRRETQYF
>TRBJ1-6|.|TRBV5-1|.
TGCGCCAGCAGCTTGACAGGCCTAGAGAATTCACCCCTCCACTTT
CASSLTGLENSPLHF
>TRBJ1-4|.|TRBV7-9|.
TGTGCCAGCAGTTTACTAGCCAGCTCGAATGAAAAACTGTTTTTT
CASSLLASSNEKLFF
>TRBJ2-3|.|TRBV5-6|.
TGTGCCAGCAGCCCTCCTCTCGGGCAGGAGGGACTTTATACAGATACGCAGTATTTT
CASSPPLGQEGLYTDTQYF
>TRBJ1-1|.|TRBV4-3|TRBD1
TGCGCCAGCAGCCAAGATTACGACAGGGCCCTAGTTGAAGCTTTCTTT
CASSQDYDRALVEAFF
>TRBJ1-4|.|TRBV14|TRBD1
TGTGCCAGCAGCCAAGGGACAGGGTTGTATGAAAAACTGTTTTTT
CASSQGTGLYEKLFF
>TRBJ1-1|.|TRBV6-1|.
TGTGCCAGCAGTGAAGTTAGACAGGAGAACACTGAAGCTTTCTTT
CASSEVRQENTEAFF
>TRBJ2-2|.|TRBV7-2|TRBD2
TGTGCCAGCAGCTCCCTAGCGGGGGGCACCGGGGAGCTGTTTTTT
CASSSLAGGTGELFF
>TRBJ1-1|few|TRBV29-1|.
TGCAGCGTTGAAACAGGGATGAACACTGAAGCTTTCTTT
CSVETGMNTEAFF
>TRBJ2-7|.|TRBV10-1|.
TGCGCCAGCAGTTTACGCAGGTTGGACGAGCAGTACTTC
CASSLRRLDEQYF
>TRBJ2-7|.|TRBV7-9|.
TGTGCCAGCAGCTCAACCGGGACTTCCTACGAGCAGTACTTC
CASSSTGTSYEQYF
>TRBJ1-2|.|TRBV6-1|TRBD1
TGTGCCAGCAGTGAAGTGGAAGGGGGCTATAACTATGGCTACACCTTC
CASSEVEGGYNYGYTF
>TRBJ2-5|.|TRBV18|TRBD2
TGTGCCAGCTCCCTTACAAGCGGGGCGAAGGAGACCCAGTACTTC
CASSLTSGAKETQYF
>TRBJ1-2|.|TRBV19|.
TGTGCCAGTAGTATAGCGGACCGCGGGGGCTACACCTTC
CASSIADRGGYTF
>TRBJ1-2|.|TRBV19|.
TGTGCCAGTAGTATCGTCCGTAGGCAGAGCTATGGCTACACCTTC
CASSIVRRQSYGYTF
>TRBJ2-1|.|TRBV4-3|.
TGCGCCAGCAGCCGGGCGGCAGGGTGGGGCAATGAGCAGTTCTTC
CASSRAAGWGNEQFF
>TRBJ1-5|.|TRBV6-5|.
TGTGCCAGCAGGTCCCTGCGGGGAGGCAATCAGCCCCAGCATTTT
CASRSLRGGNQPQHF
>TRBJ2-7|.|TRBV30|TRBD1
TGTGCCGGACAGGGTCGCCTGAGAGAGCAGTACTTC
CAGQGRLREQYF
>TRBJ2-5|.|TRBV14|TRBD2
TGTGCCAGCAGCCTCCTGTGGGGAGCGGGGGTTCAAGAGACCCAGTACTTC
CASSLLWGAGVQETQYF
>TRBJ1-1|.|TRBV7-8|.
TGTGCCAGCAGCTTAAGGCAGGGGAACACTGAAGCTTTCTTT
CASSLRQGNTEAFF
>TRBJ1-6|.|TRBV5-8|.
TGTGCCAGCAGCTTGGAAGTCAGGGGAGATTCACCCCTCCACTTT
CASSLEVRGDSPLHF
>TRBJ2-1|.|TRBV9|TRBD1
TGTGCCAGCAGCCCGGGACAGTACTCCTACAATGAGCAGTTCTTC
CASSPGQYSYNEQFF
>TRBJ1-5|.|TRBV7-2|TRBD1
TGTGCCAGCAGCCCCCAAGGGACAGGGGGCAGGCAGCCCCAGCATTTT
CASSPQGTGGRQPQHF
>TRBJ1-2|.|TRBV2|TRBD1
TGTGCCAGCAGTGATCAGGGGGAGGATGGCTACACCTTC
CASSDQGEDGYTF
>TRBJ2-3|.|TRBV24-1|.
TGTGCCACCGCCTGGCCGGGCGGCGATACGCAGTATTTT
CATAWPGGDTQYF
>TRBJ1-6|.|TRBV28|TRBD1
TGTGCCAGCAGTTCCACAGGGGAGAGATCACCCCTCCACTTT
CASSSTGERSPLHF
>TRBJ2-3|.|TRBV3-1/TRBV3-2|.
TGTGCCAGCAGCCAAGGAGGGAATACGCAGTATTTT
CASSQGGNTQYF
>TRBJ2-3|.|TRBV9|TRBD2
TGTGCCAGCAGCGCCGGACTAGCGGCAATCACAGATACGCAGTATTTT
CASSAGLAAITDTQYF
>TRBJ1-1|.|TRBV5-1|.
TGCGCCAGCAGACTGAAAAGGGGGGAGAACACTGAAGCTTTCTTT
CASRLKRGENTEAFF
>TRBJ1-4|.|TRBV19|.
TGTGCCAGTAGTATAGACAGGGAGACGAGTGAAAAACTGTTTTTT
CASSIDRETSEKLFF
>TRBJ2-3|.|TRBV6-5|TRBD2
TGTGCCAGCAGTTCCCGTAGCGGGGGGGCCACAGATACGCAGTATTTT
CASSSRSGGATDTQYF
>TRBJ2-7|.|TRBV2|.
TGTGCCAGCAGTACTGACCTTAAAGAGTACTTC
CASSTDLKEYF
>TRBJ1-1|few|TRBV13|.
TGTGCCAGCAGCCCCGGACAGCCCACTGAAGCTTTCTTT
CASSPGQPTEAFF
>TRBJ2-1|.|TRBV3-1/TRBV3-2|TRBD2
TGTGCCAGCAGCTCCGAGACTGGCGGGGGGGCCAATGAGCAGTTCTTC
CASSSETGGGANEQFF
>TRBJ2-7|.|TRBV19|TRBD2
TGTGCCAGTAGTAGGTCTAGCGGGGACTACGAGCAGTACTTC
CASSRSSGDYEQYF
>TRBJ1-5|.|TRBV28|.
TGTGCCAGCAGTTCATCGGGGGCGATTCAGCCCCAGCATTTT
CASSSSGAIQPQHF
>TRBJ2-2|.|TRBV24-1|.
TGTGCCACCAGTGATTACCCGGGTACCGGGGAGCTGTTTTTT
CATSDYPGTGELFF
>TRBJ2-3|.|TRBV28|TRBD2
TGTGCCAGCAGTTATGGGTGGACTAGCGGGGCGCCAACTAGCACAGATACGCAGTATTTT
CASSYGWTSGAPTSTDTQYF
>TRBJ2-5|.|TRBV7-9|.
TGTGCCAGCACACCCTATCGGAGTGAAGAGACCCAGTACTTC
CASTPYRSEETQYF
>TRBJ2-1|.|TRBV11-2|TRBD1
TGTGCCAGCAGCCTTGGGGACAGTCCTTCCTACAATGAGCAGTTCTTC
CASSLGDSPSYNEQFF
>TRBJ2-5|.|TRBV2|TRBD2
TGTGCCGGCGCCACGACTAGCGGGGGTCAAGAGACCCAGTACTTC
CAGATTSGGQETQYF
>TRBJ1-6|.|TRBV5-4|TRBD1
TGTGCCAGCAGCACCGGGGACAGGGGGACGTATTCACCCCTCCACTTT
CASSTGDRGTYSPLHF
>TRBJ1-5|once|TRBV6-2/TRBV6-3|.
TGTGCCAGCAGCCCTCCCACGGGACCCGGGGGAGGCAATCAGCCCCAGCATTTT
CASSPPTGPGGGNQPQHF